One and the same sample provided the 18 T cell receptor beta chains below, sequenced in a study of blood T cell repertoires in COVID-19. The assay was immunoSEQ multiplex PCR, and TCRdb's table has in-frame clones only and misses some. The sample shows about 50,000 clones, roughly nine tenths of them seen only once. The material sequenced was peripheral blood. These receptors all come from a human donor in a cohort sampled during active COVID-19.

This sequence joins TRBV30 and TRBJ2-1, with D perhaps TRBD2 (7 bases). Germline CDR1 reads GTSNPN; CDR2 reads SVGIG (reference sequence). V lost 2 bases, J lost 7 bases, and 15 bases lay in between. The CDR3 length is 14 residues. DNA for the CDR3: TGTGCCTGGAGTCTATCGGGGGGCCTAAATGAGCAGTTCTTC. Protein product: CAWSLSGGLNEQFF. The entire variable domain, with the rest obtained from reference TRBV30 and TRBJ2-1, is as follows: SQTIHQWPATLVQPVGSPLSLECTVEGTSNPNLYWYRQAAGRGLQLLFYSVGIGQISSEVPQNLSASRPQDRQFILSSKKLLLSDSGFYLCAWSLSGGLNEQFFGPGTRLTVL.

The count of this clone is one. The V and J genes are TRBV18 and TRBJ2-7; the match to TRBD1 covers 10 bases. The germline CDR1 and CDR2 sequences are KGHSH and LQKENI. The CDR3 has 15 residues. V lost 2 bases to trimming and J lost 2 bases; unmatched junction nucleotides: 3. CDR3 sequence: CASSPAGQGAYEQYF. The CDR3 DNA is TGTGCCAGCTCACCAGCAGGACAGGGGGCCTACGAGCAGTACTTC.

The gene calls are TRBV5-1 and TRBJ2-1; no definite D call. Germline CDR1 and CDR2: SGHRS and YFSETQ. CDR3 length equals 14 residues. Between the trimmed V and J ends, which lost 1 base and 6 bases, there was a span of 11 bases. The CDR3 here is CASSLIQRSNEQFF. The CDR3 nucleotides read TGCGCCAGCAGCTTGATTCAGCGATCCAATGAGCAGTTCTTC.

This chain connects TRBV28 to TRBJ1-2; 7 bases are shared with TRBD1. CDR3 length equals 15 residues. Unmatched junction bases numbered 12, after V lost 6 bases and J lost 5 bases. Germline V gene lookup returns CDR1 MDHEN and CDR2 SYDVKM. CDR3 residues: CASSQGQRKDYGYTF. The CDR3 DNA follows: TGTGCCAGCAGCCAGGGACAGCGGAAAGATTATGGCTACACCTTC.

V is TRBV13 and J is TRBJ2-2, with 8 bases that match TRBD1. CDR3 size: 16 residues. Germline CDR1 PRHDT, CDR2 FYEKMQ (reference sequence). The V gene end was trimmed by 5 bases and the J gene end by 5 bases; junction bases not matched to a gene: 10. The CDR3 coding sequence is TGTGCCAGCAGCCCGAGCGGACAGGGCGGGACCGGGGAGCTGTTTTTT. It yields the protein CASSPSGQGGTGELFF.

The rearrangement uses TRBV20-1 and TRBJ1-2; a possible D gene is TRBD1 (6 bases). Germline CDR1 reads DFQATT; CDR2 reads SNEGSKA (reference sequence). The CDR3 runs 12 residues. Trimming removed 3 bases at V and 6 bases at J, with 11 bases between. CDR3 amino acids: CSASVRGDGYTF. DNA for the CDR3: TGCAGTGCTAGTGTCAGGGGAGATGGCTACACCTTC.

The rearrangement joins TRBV29-1 to TRBJ1-2; 11 positions agree with TRBD1. Unmatched junction bases numbered 3, after V lost 7 bases and J lost 5 bases. The CDR3 has 12 residues. From germline, CDR1 is SQVTM and CDR2 ANQGSEA. The CDR3 nucleotides are TGCAGCGCCCGGGACAGGGGGTATGGCTACACCTTC. It encodes CSARDRGYGYTF.

For the CDR3, the DNA is TGTGCCAGTAGTATGGGCGGCAGGGGGTTTAACAATGAGCAGTTCTTC. Its protein is CASSMGGRGFNNEQFF. The chain recombines TRBV19 with TRBJ2-1, with TRBD1 matching 7 bases. In germline, CDR1 is LNHDA, CDR2 SQIVND (reference sequence). The CDR3 runs 16 residues. With 3 bases clipped from V and 5 bases from J, the junction kept 10 bases outside the gene matches.

The rearrangement joins TRBV30 to TRBJ1-1; 8 nucleotides agree with TRBD1. Unmatched junction bases numbered 4, after V lost 2 bases and J lost 5 bases. Germline CDR1 and CDR2: GTSNPN and SVGIG (reference sequence). This CDR3 comprises 13 residues. The CDR3 is CAWSRDRLTEAFF. The CDR3 DNA reads TGTGCCTGGAGTCGGGACAGGCTTACTGAAGCTTTCTTT.

V is TRBV6-2 or TRBV6-3 and J is TRBJ1-2; 8 bases map to TRBD1. From germline, CDR1 is MNHEY and CDR2 SVGEGT. The CDR3 totals 14 residues. Trimming took 4 bases from V and 8 from J; bases not matched to a gene: 9. In DNA, the CDR3 is TGTGCCAGCAGTTTGACCGACAGGGGCGGAGGCTACACCTTC. It yields the protein CASSLTDRGGGYTF.

The rearrangement joins TRBV5-5 to TRBJ1-1; D gene uncertain. Trimming stripped 1 base from V and 3 bases from J, with 7 bases between. The CDR3 loop spans 13 amino acids. The V gene's germline CDR1 is SGHKS and CDR2 YYEKEE (reference sequence). CDR3 amino acids: CASSLISYTEAFF. CDR3 nucleotide sequence: TGTGCCAGCAGCTTGATCTCCTACACTGAAGCTTTCTTT.

The chain recombines TRBV6-5 with TRBJ2-3; 8 bases line up with TRBD2. The germline CDR1 and CDR2 sequences are MNHEY and SVGAGI. V was clipped by 0 bases and J by 6 bases; unmatched bases: 8. CDR3 length equals 16 residues. In nucleotides, the CDR3 is TGTGCCAGCAGTTACTCACTCGGGGGGGCTGACGATACGCAGTATTTT. This sequence encodes CASSYSLGGADDTQYF.

The rearrangement links TRBV2 to TRBJ2-7; 7 bases match TRBD1. With V trimmed by 1 base and J by 4 bases, 7 bases remained unmatched. Germline V lookup: CDR1 SNHLY, CDR2 FYNNEI. The CDR3 sequence is 15 residues long. The CDR3 reads CASSEVGQGVYEQYF. The CDR3 DNA reads TGTGCCAGCAGTGAAGTAGGGCAGGGGGTTTACGAGCAGTACTTC.

The rearrangement uses TRBV4-3 and TRBJ1-3; D call uncertain. Germline V gene lookup returns CDR1 LGHNA and CDR2 YSLEER. Trimming shortened V by 1 base and J by 9 bases, and 10 bases separated the two germline ends. The CDR3 totals 13 residues. CDR3 residues: CASSQVRSSTIYF. DNA of the CDR3: TGCGCCAGCAGCCAAGTACGGTCGAGCACCATATATTTT.

CDR3 sequence (DNA): TGTGCCAGTAGCCTTCTCGGGGGGGCCCTCTACGAGCAGTACTTC. Its protein is CASSLLGGALYEQYF. This chain uses TRBV19 with TRBJ2-7; 8 nucleotides match TRBD2. Germline CDR1 reads LNHDA; CDR2 reads SQIVND (reference sequence). V lost 6 bases and J lost 3; bases outside the gene matches: 10. CDR3 length: 15 amino acids.

The rearrangement joins TRBV2 to TRBJ2-2, with 14 bases matching TRBD2. From germline, CDR1 is SNHLY and CDR2 FYNNEI. CDR3 length equals 16 residues. The trim removed 8 bases at V and 4 bases at J, leaving 6 bases unmatched. This CDR3 is CASRLAGGPGTGELFF. CDR3 nucleotide sequence: TGTGCCAGCCGACTAGCGGGGGGGCCGGGCACCGGGGAGCTGTTTTTT. The entire variable domain, with the rest obtained from reference TRBV2 and TRBJ2-2, is as follows: EPEVTQTPSHQVTQMGQEVILRCVPISNHLYFYWYRQILGQKVEFLVSFYNNEISEKSEIFDDQFSVERPDGSNFTLKIRSTKLEDSAMYFCASRLAGGPGTGELFFGEGSRLTVL.

The chain carries TRBV7-2 and TRBJ2-2; 12 nucleotides line up with TRBD2. This CDR3 is 18 amino acids long. The junction had 5 bases not matched to a gene; V was cut back by 2 bases and J by 1 base. CDR1 is SGHTA and CDR2 is FQGNSA in the germline V gene. The CDR3 sequence is CASSLRLAGVLNTGELFF. In DNA form, the CDR3 reads TGTGCCAGCAGCTTAAGACTAGCGGGGGTCCTGAACACCGGGGAGCTGTTTTTT. The whole variable domain, filled in from reference TRBV7-2 and TRBJ2-2, reads GAGVSQSPSNKVTEKGKDVELRCDPISGHTALYWYRQSLGQGLEFLIYFQGNSAPDKSGLPSDRFSAERTGGSVSTLTIQRTQQEDSAVYLCASSLRLAGVLNTGELFFGEGSRLTVL.

V gene TRBV5-4 combines with J gene TRBJ2-5; weak D call: TRBD1 (6 bases). V was shortened by 3 bases and J by 3 bases, with 9 bases between the two germline ends. CDR1 is SGHNT, CDR2 YYREEE, per germline (reference sequence). This CDR3 comprises 13 residues. CDR3 in DNA: TGTGCCAGCAGCTCTTGGACAGAAGAGACCCAGTACTTC. Its protein is CASSSWTEETQYF.